Listed below are T cell receptor beta chains from one sample, sequenced in a study of identical twins. MiXCR, run by TCRdb on the 5' RACE reads, gives a single entry per CDR3 protein. The sample has 600,000 to 800,000 distinct CDR3 sequences, 21% seen once. These sequences were also reported in another study, on T cells expressing NK-cell markers.

Material for sequencing was PBMCs. The receptors shown here come from a woman aged 18-29 years in good health. The CDR3 runs from the conserved cysteine through the conserved F or W. The order of the fields is clone size, V gene, D gene, J gene, CDR3 DNA, CDR3 protein. A D gene is named only where the DNA matches it firmly. Not every row has a clone size; where given, it reads once, few, many or a size class.

>NA|TRBV4-1|NA|TRBJ2-3
TGCGCCAGCAGCCAATTCTTTCCGGAAAGCACAGATACGCAGTATTTT
CASSQFFPESTDTQYF
>NA|TRBV11-2|TRBD1|TRBJ1-1
TGTGCCAGCAGCTTATCGACGTTGGGACAGGTGAACACTGAAGCTTTCTTT
CASSLSTLGQVNTEAFF
>once|TRBV5-6|NA|TRBJ1-4
TGTGCCAGCAGTTACGGGACCGAGAATGAAAAACTGTTTTTT
CASSYGTENEKLFF
>few|TRBV20-1|TRBD1|TRBJ2-1
TGCAGTGCCACAGGGGGTTACAATGAGCAGTTCTTC
CSATGGYNEQFF
>NA|TRBV6-1|NA|TRBJ2-7
TGTGCCAGCAGTGAAGTGCTTCTTAAACAGGGCTACGAGCAGTACTTC
CASSEVLLKQGYEQYF
>NA|TRBV7-9|TRBD2|TRBJ2-3
TGTGCCAGCAGCCAAGCGGGGTCCGATACGCAGTATTTT
CASSQAGSDTQYF
>few|TRBV5-1|NA|TRBJ1-6
TGCGCCAGCAGCTTGGAGGCAGGGTTGTTCTCACCCCTCCACTTT
CASSLEAGLFSPLHF
>few|TRBV27|NA|TRBJ1-6
TGTGCCAGCAGTTTGTCAGGGGTTTCACCCCTCCACTTT
CASSLSGVSPLHF
>NA|TRBV3-1|NA|TRBJ2-1
TGTGCCAGCAGCCTCCGGTCGAGCTCCTACAATGAGCAGTTCTTC
CASSLRSSSYNEQFF
>few|TRBV10-3|TRBD2|TRBJ2-3
TGTGCCAGTCGACTAGCGGGGGACGATACGCAGTATTTT
CASRLAGDDTQYF
>few|TRBV27|NA|TRBJ1-1
TGTGCCAGTCCCCAACGGCAGGGAAGGGCCACTGAAGCTTTCTTT
CASPQRQGRATEAFF
>many|TRBV20-1|NA|TRBJ1-4
TGCAGTGCTAGAGATAGTGGAAGGATCGGTAATGAAAAACTGTTTTTT
CSARDSGRIGNEKLFF
>NA|TRBV12-3/TRBV12-4|NA|TRBJ2-3
TGTGCCAGCACCAACGGCCCGTGGGTTGATACGCAGTATTTT
CASTNGPWVDTQYF
>once|TRBV5-1|NA|TRBJ2-5
TGCGCCAGCAGCTTGTTCCCGCAAGAGACCCAGTACTTC
CASSLFPQETQYF
>NA|TRBV4-1|TRBD2|TRBJ2-3
TGCGCCAGCAGCCAAGAGGGACTAGCGGGGTCGGATACGCAGTATTTT
CASSQEGLAGSDTQYF
>NA|TRBV10-3|TRBD2|TRBJ2-7
TGTGCCATGGGATCGGGGGGATCCTACGAGCAGTACTTC
CAMGSGGSYEQYF
>few|TRBV5-1|TRBD1|TRBJ1-1
TGCGCCAGTGATCCTACAGGGGCGGGCACTGAAGCTTTCTTT
CASDPTGAGTEAFF
>NA|TRBV10-3|TRBD1|TRBJ2-7
TGTGCGACCGGTGGCGCGGGACAGGGGTTTAACGAGCAGTACTTC
CATGGAGQGFNEQYF
>NA|TRBV5-1|NA|TRBJ2-1
TGCGCCAGCATCCTTGTTCCAAGCGAATCCAATGAGCAGTTCTTC
CASILVPSESNEQFF
>NA|TRBV4-3|NA|TRBJ1-2
TGCGCCAGCAGCCAAGAGGGAGGCAGGCGACTATATGGCTACACCTTC
CASSQEGGRRLYGYTF
>NA|TRBV12-3/TRBV12-4|NA|TRBJ1-2
TGTGCCAGCAGTATCGGCTATGGCTACACCTTC
CASSIGYGYTF
>few|TRBV7-9|TRBD1|TRBJ1-6
TGTGCCAGCAGCCCTATGGGACAGCATAATTCACCCCTCCACTTT
CASSPMGQHNSPLHF
>few|TRBV6-1|NA|TRBJ1-2
TGTGCCAGCAGCCCTCCGGGACTAAGCTGGGGCTACACCTTC
CASSPPGLSWGYTF
>few|TRBV29-1|NA|TRBJ1-4
TGCAGCGCGCCTAAACTGTTTTTT
CSAPKLFF
>few|TRBV29-1|NA|TRBJ2-1
TGCAGCGCACCAGGGCGCTCCTACAATGAGCAGTTCTTC
CSAPGRSYNEQFF
>many|TRBV12-3/TRBV12-4|TRBD1|TRBJ2-7
TGTGCCAGCAGTCGGGACAGGCGGAGCTCCTACGAGCAGTACTTC
CASSRDRRSSYEQYF
>NA|TRBV20-1|NA|TRBJ1-5
TGCAGTGCTAGCACTGGCGGTGACCATCAGCCCCAGCATTTT
CSASTGGDHQPQHF
>few|TRBV20-1|NA|TRBJ1-2
TGCAGTGCTAGTCGGGCAGGGAGCTTAGCTAACTATGGCTACACCTTC
CSASRAGSLANYGYTF